The present T cell receptor beta chain was sequenced within a study of blood T cell repertoires in COVID-19 (dated by TCRdb to the early 2020s). In terms of the full investigation: The collaborator samples originated in the United States, Italy and Spain and spanned the acute and convalescent phases of COVID-19. Deeply sampled blood TCRbeta repertoires from subjects exposed to, actively infected with, or recovered from COVID-19 were included in the dataset. Samples came from the ongoing ImmuneRACE study (first 160 participants) plus 1,254 subjects from 6 global collaborators. Where HLA class I and class II types were available, the types were taken from metadata supplied by the sample provider, not from assay-based typing. The repertoires were released in a freely available public database intended as a resource for research on the immune response to SARS-CoV-2. A de-identified subject ID, COVID-19 status, age in years and sex were almost always included in the sample metadata. The material from the prospective study consisted of cDNA or gDNA derived from T cells, B-cell-depleted T cells, or PBMCs. Beyond this particular receptor, the publication reports: The quantity of clinical and demographic metadata differed by source and by participant and was supplied without curation.

According to the germline V gene, CDR1 reads SGHDT and CDR2 reads YYEEEE. Reading from cysteine to phenylalanine, the CDR3 counts 13 amino acids. The CDR3 DNA has 39 bases and is translated from base 1. V drops 2 bases and J drops 4 bases, leaving 8 bases in between. The immunoSEQ Assay, a bias-controlled multiplex PCR, was used to amplify TCRbeta CDR3 regions from genomic DNA. On the authors' methods: Nucleated cell counts per sample were estimated from amplification of reference gene primers within the assay. Sequence reads were collapsed and filtered to measure the absolute abundance of every unique TCRbeta CDR3 rearrangement. For each sample, productive Simpson clonality was calculated by taking the square root of Simpson's diversity index across productive rearrangements. The clones in this table, taken by TCRdb from immuneACCESS, are in-frame only. Not every clone is retained; where verified, under half of the shortfall comes from an unresolved V gene, and the cause of the rest is unknown. V, J and clone size derive from that table, while D and trimming were established from the DNA sequence. The sample data list about 30,000 clones, and around 88% of these were observed just once. Roughly 26% of the sample comes from the top ten.

A remark on this clone: Its recognized antigen is unknown. Per-base quality was not reported, and no clone a single base away is much larger than it.

Collaborating institutions collected whole blood in K2EDTA tubes following their own protocols. For TCRbeta analysis, collaborators shipped samples in one of three forms: frozen whole blood, isolated PBMCs, or DNA extracted from either of those sample types. Rearrangement joined TRBV5-6 to TRBJ2-3; the D gene is unclear. Sequencing was performed on peripheral blood. The TCR comes from a human donor in a cohort sampled during active COVID-19. The DNA is TGTGCCAGCAGCTTTCCCGGTGCAGATACGCAGTATTTT. Its amino acids are CASSFPGADTQYF.